The TCR beta chain under discussion was sequenced for a study of T-cell reconstitution after alpha-beta-depleted transplantation in children. This clonotype appeared a few times. The antigen is undetermined. The ends were cut back, 0 bases at V and 5 bases at J, with 18 bases in the middle. This CDR3 spans 17 amino acids. Germline values: CDR1 MGHRA, CDR2 YSYEKL. Preparation of the TCRbeta library was carried out with unique molecular identifiers. One entry per CDR3 protein, called by TCRdb with MiXCR from the PCR reads. The sample holds approximately 980,000 distinct CDR3 sequences, roughly 31% seen once. Study observations and caveats: Reportedly, roughly two months post-transplant, alpha-beta T cells arose from several hundred expanded graft clones. By one year post-transplant, T-cell counts and diversity largely arose from T cells that were newly produced. After transplant, high TCRbeta diversity at day 60 in some patients arose from surviving recipient T cells and thymic progenitors.

The chain links TRBV4-1 to TRBJ2-3; D remains ambiguous. The receptor's source is a boy younger than two who had a stem cell transplant for SCID, so the T cells may come from the graft donor. The sample consisted of PBMCs, mostly from graft donor cells, taken 360 days after TCRalphabeta/CD19-depleted stem cell transplant. The CDR3 loop reads CASSQDRSRVSRDTQYF. The CDR3 region has the DNA TGCGCCAGCAGCCAAGACAGGTCTAGGGTCAGCCGAGATACGCAGTATTTT.